This entry features one T cell receptor (beta chain) sequence. The sample originates from a study of blood T cell repertoires in COVID-19. About the study: There were acute and convalescent COVID-19 samples, and they came from the United States, Italy and Spain.

There are 15 residues in the CDR3. Deletions cut 5 bases from V and 1 base from J, with 15 bases between. Germline CDR1 reads SGHRS; CDR2 reads YFSETQ. Authors' processing steps: Amplifying reference gene primers gave estimates of nucleated cell counts. The repertoire was sequenced with immunoSEQ multiplex PCR; TCRdb's copy has only in-frame clones and lacks some. V and J calls and clone size are given by that table; D and trimming were obtained from the DNA. The sample carries about 64,000 clones, approximately 82% recorded once. This TCR was sampled from a man aged 80 or over with acute or convalescent COVID-19. The sample consisted of peripheral blood. This chain connects TRBV5-1 to TRBJ1-1, with a weak D call TRBD1 (5 bases). The CDR3: CASRRGTNSNTEAFF. Here the CDR3 DNA reads TGCGCCAGCAGGCGGGGGACGAATTCGAACACTGAAGCTTTCTTT.